The 17 T cell receptor beta chains in this list originate from one sample, sequenced in a study of cytomegalovirus exposure and HLA in healthy donors listed by TCRdb under 2017. Libraries were made using the immunoSEQ multiplex PCR assay. The multiplex PCR relied on a mix of 60 forward primers for TCR Vbeta segments and 13 reverse primers for TCR Jbeta segments. TCRdb retrieved this table from immuneACCESS and kept in-frame rearrangements only. Not all clones are present; in checked studies, unresolved V genes account for under half, and no reason is known for the remainder. The sample profile shows around 120,000 clones; about 82% of them were found once. In total, the top ten clones hold over 1% of the sample. Material for sequencing was PBMCs. These receptors were taken from a boy younger than 18 in good health and CMV-seronegative.

The table lists this clone with a count of one. V usage is TRBV5-1 and J usage is TRBJ2-1; D is unclear. CDR3 length equals 13 residues. V shed 3 bases and J shed 8 bases, with 12 bases lying between them. Germline V gene sequence: CDR1 SGHRS, CDR2 YFSETQ. The DNA of the CDR3 is TGCGCCAGCAGCTCCGGCGCTGGGCATGAGCAGTTCTTC. It is translated as CASSSGAGHEQFF.

CDR3 protein: CASSSPYPHYEQYF. The CDR3 DNA sequence: TGTGCCAGCAGCTCCCCCTACCCCCACTACGAGCAGTACTTC. This sequence joins TRBV11-2 and TRBJ2-7; D gene ambiguous. The V gene's germline CDR1 is SGHAT and CDR2 FQNNGV. Trimming removed 4 bases at V and 3 bases at J, with 13 bases between. The length of the CDR3 is 14 residues. The full variable domain, its missing parts supplied by reference TRBV11-2 and TRBJ2-7, is EAGVAQSPRYKIIEKRQSVAFWCNPISGHATLYWYQQILGQGPKLLIQFQNNGVVDDSQLPKDRFSAERLKGVDSTLKIQPAKLEDSAVYLCASSSPYPHYEQYFGPGTRLTVT.

This chain joins TRBV27 and TRBJ2-1; TRBD2 might be the D (5 bases). V shed 2 bases and J shed 5 bases, with 7 bases lying between them. The CDR3 contains 13 residues. Germline lookup yields CDR1 MNHEY and CDR2 SMNVEV (reference sequence). The CDR3 spells CASSLSGDNEQFF. CDR3 DNA sequence: TGTGCCAGCAGTTTAAGCGGTGACAATGAGCAGTTCTTC.

The V and J genes are TRBV4-1 and TRBJ2-1; 14 nucleotides align to TRBD2. This CDR3 region has 19 residues. Unmatched junction bases numbered 12, after V lost 0 bases and J lost 8 bases. CDR1 is MGHRA and CDR2 is YSYEKL in the germline V gene. The CDR3 nucleotides are TGCGCCAGCAGCCAAGAGGGCTCGGGGACTAGCGGGAGTTGGCATGAGCAGTTCTTC. Protein sequence: CASSQEGSGTSGSWHEQFF.

The chain is built from TRBV7-9 and TRBJ2-1; the match to TRBD2 covers 12 bases. The germline gives CDR1 SEHNR, CDR2 FQNEAQ (reference sequence). V shed 10 bases, J shed 8 bases, and the junction held 9 bases outside the gene matches. CDR3 size: 14 residues. The CDR3 bases are TGTGCCACCGGACTAGCGGGGTTTGAGGATGAGCAGTTCTTC. Translated, it gives CATGLAGFEDEQFF.

This clone was seen a single time. This chain joins TRBV6-5 and TRBJ1-1; a possible D gene is TRBD1 (6 bases). Trimming took 4 bases from V and 7 from J, leaving 16 bases between them. Germline V gene lookup returns CDR1 MNHEY and CDR2 SVGAGI. The length of the CDR3 is 14 residues. Here the CDR3 reads CASSWLGTQGEAFF. The CDR3 coding sequence is TGTGCCAGCAGTTGGTTGGGGACACAGGGTGAAGCTTTCTTT.

The chain has TRBV30 and TRBJ2-3; 9 bases line up with TRBD1. This CDR3 spans 14 amino acids. V was clipped by 2 bases and J by 6 bases; unmatched bases: 6. Germline assignment: CDR1 GTSNPN and CDR2 SVGIG (reference sequence). DNA for the CDR3: TGTGCCTGGAGTCGCGGGACAGGGTCCGATACGCAGTATTTT. This gives the protein CAWSRGTGSDTQYF.

The chain has TRBV25-1 and TRBJ2-4; TRBD1 agrees at 11 bases. CDR1 is MGHDK and CDR2 is SYGVNS in the germline V gene. The J segment lost 3 bases and the V segment lost 6 bases, leaving 4 bases of the junction unmatched. CDR3 length: 15 amino acids. The CDR3 DNA reads TGTGCCAGCAGCCCGGGACAGGGGGTCAAAAACATTCAGTACTTC. Protein sequence: CASSPGQGVKNIQYF. Drawing the rest from reference TRBV25-1 and TRBJ2-4, the complete variable domain is EADIYQTPRYLVIGTGKKITLECSQTMGHDKMYWYQQDPGMELHLIHYSYGVNSTEKGDLSSESTVSRIRTEHFPLTLESARPSHTSQYLCASSPGQGVKNIQYFGAGTRLSVL.

The chain links TRBV4-1 to TRBJ2-3; 9 bases fit TRBD1. This CDR3 comprises 19 residues. The trim removed 3 bases at V and 8 bases at J, leaving 21 bases unmatched. The germline V gene has CDR1 MGHRA and CDR2 YSYEKL. CDR3 sequence (DNA): TGCGCCAGCAGCCAGCCGGGACAGGGTAATAGTGCGAAGAGAGGTACGCAGTATTTT. Translated, it gives CASSQPGQGNSAKRGTQYF.

This chain uses TRBV25-1 with TRBJ2-1; TRBD1 matches at 10 bases. The J segment lost 5 bases and the V segment lost 8 bases, leaving 9 bases of the junction unmatched. This CDR3 is built from 15 residues. From germline, CDR1 is MGHDK and CDR2 SYGVNS. The CDR3 coding sequence is TGTGCCAGCCAAAGGGGACAGGGGCCGAACAATGAGCAGTTCTTC. This codes for CASQRGQGPNNEQFF.

The CDR3 region is CASSQGPGQGSYNEQFF. The CDR3 region has the DNA TGCGCCAGCAGCCAAGGCCCTGGACAGGGGTCCTACAATGAGCAGTTCTTC. J is TRBJ2-1 and V is TRBV4-3, with 9 bases lining up with TRBD1. In germline, CDR1 is LGHNA, CDR2 YSLEER. Trimming at V came to 1 base and at J to 1 base, leaving 5 bases not matched to a gene. The CDR3 consists of 17 residues.

This chain uses TRBV6-5 with TRBJ1-2; 7 bases are shared with TRBD1. The CDR3 spans 12 residues. Germline V gene lookup returns CDR1 MNHEY and CDR2 SVGAGI. Germline trimming cut 4 bases from V and 6 bases from J; bases unmatched to any gene: 2. The DNA for the CDR3 is TGTGCCAGCAGTTTAACAGGGGATGGCTACACCTTC. Its translation: CASSLTGDGYTF.

The V gene is TRBV30, the J gene TRBJ2-7, with D unclear. The V and J ends lost 3 bases and 5 bases respectively, with 20 bases between them. CDR3 length: 15 residues. The germline V gene has CDR1 GTSNPN and CDR2 SVGIG (reference sequence). The CDR3 bases are TGTGCCTGGAGCCCCGAGTGGGCGACGTTCGACGAGCAGTACTTC. It yields the protein CAWSPEWATFDEQYF.

The chain joins TRBV6-1 to TRBJ2-7; 11 positions match TRBD2. CDR1 is MNHNS, CDR2 SASEGT, per germline. The CDR3 is made up of 15 amino acids. V lost 1 base and J lost 1; bases outside the gene matches: 0. The CDR3 loop is CASSEGTSGSYEQYF. CDR3 in DNA: TGTGCCAGCAGTGAAGGGACTAGCGGGTCCTACGAGCAGTACTTC.

The genes are TRBV4-3 and TRBJ2-2; D is ambiguous. The CDR3 covers 15 residues. The germline V gene encodes CDR1 LGHNA and CDR2 YSLEER. Trimming removed 0 bases from V and 5 bases from J, with 10 bases in between. This CDR3 reads CASSQDPGMTGELFF. As DNA, the CDR3 is TGCGCCAGCAGCCAAGATCCAGGAATGACCGGGGAGCTGTTTTTT.

The chain links TRBV27 to TRBJ1-5; TRBD1 might be the D (5 bases). Germline V CDR1 and CDR2: MNHEY, SMNVEV (reference sequence). The CDR3 runs to 16 residues. The V and J ends lost 5 bases and 9 bases respectively, with 23 bases between them. CDR3 in amino acids: CASSPLQGSLPRPQHF. The CDR3 coding sequence is TGTGCCAGCAGTCCCCTCCAGGGCAGCCTCCCGCGGCCCCAGCATTTT.

V usage is TRBV4-1 and J usage is TRBJ2-7; possibly TRBD2 for D (5 bases). The germline V gene encodes CDR1 MGHRA and CDR2 YSYEKL. The germline V and J ends were trimmed by 0 bases and 2 bases, with 17 bases remaining between them. The CDR3 has 17 residues. The CDR3 loop reads CASSQERAVEKPYEQYF. The CDR3 coding sequence is TGCGCCAGCAGCCAAGAGAGGGCGGTTGAAAAGCCCTACGAGCAGTACTTC.